Listed below are T cell receptor beta chains from one sample, sequenced in a study of siplizumab effects on memory and regulatory T cells. Some clones are missing from TCRdb's copy, which holds only in-frame ones; the method was immunoSEQ multiplex PCR. The sample lists under 95,000 clones; 94% were seen once. Input material: non-Treg CD4+ T cells sorted from blood. The source of these receptors is a human donor in good health. Both conserved end residues are part of each CDR3. Each record gives: J gene, V gene, D gene, clone size, CDR3 protein, CDR3 DNA. The D gene is left open where the match is weak. Some rows have no size entry. The others give once, few or many, or a class for an expanded clone.

J gene: TRBJ2-7
V gene: TRBV7-9
D gene: TRBD1
clone size: NA
CDR3 protein: CASSHDRGGEQYF
CDR3 DNA: TGTGCCAGCAGCCACGACAGGGGCGGGGAGCAGTACTTC

J gene: TRBJ2-3
V gene: TRBV30
D gene: TRBD2
clone size: NA
CDR3 protein: CAWSVLAGISTDTQYF
CDR3 DNA: TGTGCCTGGAGTGTACTAGCGGGAATTAGCACAGATACGCAGTATTTT

J gene: TRBJ1-1
V gene: TRBV11-3
D gene: TRBD1
clone size: NA
CDR3 protein: CASSLTGDTEAFF
CDR3 DNA: TGTGCCAGCAGCCTAACAGGGGACACTGAAGCTTTCTTT

J gene: TRBJ1-2
V gene: TRBV19
D gene: NA
clone size: few
CDR3 protein: CASKVNYGYTF
CDR3 DNA: TGTGCCAGTAAGGTCAACTATGGCTACACCTTC

J gene: TRBJ2-5
V gene: TRBV6-1
D gene: TRBD1
clone size: NA
CDR3 protein: CASSGQGARETQYF
CDR3 DNA: TGTGCCAGCAGCGGACAGGGGGCCCGGGAGACCCAGTACTTC

J gene: TRBJ1-5
V gene: TRBV2
D gene: TRBD1
clone size: NA
CDR3 protein: CASSGDRGNQPQHF
CDR3 DNA: TGTGCCAGCAGTGGGGACAGGGGCAATCAGCCCCAGCATTTT

J gene: TRBJ2-5
V gene: TRBV5-1
D gene: NA
clone size: NA
CDR3 protein: CASSLTQETQYF
CDR3 DNA: TGCGCCAGCAGCTTGACCCAAGAGACCCAGTACTTC

J gene: TRBJ2-2
V gene: TRBV27
D gene: NA
clone size: once
CDR3 protein: CASSLYTGELFF
CDR3 DNA: TGTGCCAGCAGTTTGTACACCGGGGAGCTGTTTTTT

J gene: TRBJ2-7
V gene: TRBV19
D gene: TRBD1
clone size: NA
CDR3 protein: CASTRTGQGAYEQYF
CDR3 DNA: TGTGCCAGTACCAGAACCGGGCAGGGGGCCTACGAGCAGTACTTC

J gene: TRBJ1-1
V gene: TRBV5-5
D gene: NA
clone size: NA
CDR3 protein: CASSLDGEAFF
CDR3 DNA: TGTGCCAGCAGCTTGGACGGAGAAGCTTTCTTT

J gene: TRBJ2-6
V gene: TRBV7-3
D gene: NA
clone size: NA
CDR3 protein: CASSRDSSGANVLTF
CDR3 DNA: TGTGCCAGCAGCAGAGACAGCTCTGGGGCCAACGTCCTGACTTTC

J gene: TRBJ1-4
V gene: TRBV2
D gene: NA
clone size: NA
CDR3 protein: CASSQPGKLFF
CDR3 DNA: TGTGCCAGCAGTCAACCCGGAAAACTGTTTTTT

J gene: TRBJ2-7
V gene: TRBV27
D gene: NA
clone size: NA
CDR3 protein: CASSFAGSSYEQYF
CDR3 DNA: TGTGCCAGCAGTTTCGCGGGATCCTCCTACGAGCAGTACTTC

J gene: TRBJ1-1
V gene: TRBV5-1
D gene: NA
clone size: NA
CDR3 protein: CASSYDIGRTEAFF
CDR3 DNA: TGCGCCAGCAGCTATGACATTGGGAGAACTGAAGCTTTCTTT

J gene: TRBJ1-6
V gene: TRBV15
D gene: NA
clone size: NA
CDR3 protein: CATRMGISNSPLHF
CDR3 DNA: TGTGCCACCAGGATGGGGATATCTAATTCACCCCTCCACTTT

J gene: TRBJ2-1
V gene: TRBV7-3
D gene: TRBD2
clone size: NA
CDR3 protein: CASSLVAGFYNEQFF
CDR3 DNA: TGTGCCAGCAGCTTAGTAGCGGGTTTTTACAATGAGCAGTTCTTC

J gene: TRBJ1-5
V gene: TRBV7-9
D gene: NA
clone size: NA
CDR3 protein: CASSLDGNQPQHF
CDR3 DNA: TGTGCCAGCAGCTTAGACGGCAATCAGCCCCAGCATTTT

J gene: TRBJ1-1
V gene: TRBV5-1
D gene: NA
clone size: NA
CDR3 protein: CASRRTRDTTEAFF
CDR3 DNA: TGCGCCAGCAGGCGAACCCGGGACACTACTGAAGCTTTCTTT